The sample holds many counts of the clone carrying this T cell receptor beta chain. Its target is not known. Subjects aged 18 to 65 presented with newly diagnosed hyperthyroidism of less than 2 months' duration. Amplified TCR beta CDR3 regions came from RNA transcripts. In the first-round RT-PCR of the TCR CDR3, the HTBI primer set was used. TCRdb reanalysed the multiplex PCR reads using MiXCR and keeps one entry per CDR3 protein. The top ten hold about a quarter of the sample, which has about 280,000 distinct CDR3 sequences, 25% to 30% seen once. The V gene's germline CDR1 is ENHRY and CDR2 SYGVKD. This CDR3 is built from 20 residues. V lost 2 bases and J lost 2; bases outside the gene matches: 14. This record comes from a study of T cells in Graves' hyperthyroidism and ophthalmopathy. Study results and caveats: Blood also carried most thyroid clonotypes expanded above 0.001. Ophthalmopathy was predicted by the model a median of roughly 6 months ahead of onset. Ophthalmopathy could be told apart from stable hyperthyroidism with a 13 V-J model.

Source material: blood. The receptor's source is a man aged 35-49 years with Graves' hyperthyroidism that later progressed to Graves' ophthalmopathy. The gene calls are TRBV10-3 and TRBJ2-7; TRBD2 matches 14 bases. CDR3 DNA sequence: TGTGCCATCAGTGAGCCTCTCGGGACTAGCGGGAGTAGGGGGGCCTACGAGCAGTACTTC. This sequence encodes CAISEPLGTSGSRGAYEQYF.